Shown below are 24 T cell receptor beta chains from a single sample sequenced in a study of CD8+ T cells in alopecia areata. Treatment defined: oral pan-JAK inhibitor, 5-10 mg twice daily. Reverse transcribed after extraction, RNA yielded cDNA as the sequencing template. Profiled with immunoSEQ multiplex PCR; TCRdb holds only in-frame clones, not every one. This table has more than 150,000 clones, 51% appearing once. Material: CD8+ T cells sorted from blood, obtained around week 54, from a patient treated with tofacitinib. These TCRs come from a human donor with alopecia areata.

The chain combines TRBV5-4 with TRBJ2-7; D might be TRBD1 (5 bases). CDR1 is SGHNT and CDR2 is YYREEE in the germline V gene (reference sequence). The V gene lost 0 bases and the J gene lost 5 bases, with 15 bases spanning the gap. This CDR3 spans 15 amino acids. The CDR3 here is CASSLDVGVTHEQYF. The CDR3 bases are TGTGCCAGCAGCTTGGACGTAGGGGTTACGCACGAGCAGTACTTC.

This chain uses TRBV6-5 with TRBJ1-1; D unclear. This CDR3 has 14 residues. Germline CDR1 reads MNHEY; CDR2 reads SVGAGI. V gave up 10 bases and J gave up 0 bases, with 15 bases separating them. The DNA for the CDR3 is TGTGCCACCTCCCACGGTACAGTGAACACTGAAGCTTTCTTT. Translation: CATSHGTVNTEAFF.

V and J are TRBV27 and TRBJ2-1; TRBD1 or TRBD2 may be the D gene (6 bases each). The CDR3 loop spans 16 amino acids. The V gene lost 6 bases and the J gene lost 3 bases, with 18 bases spanning the gap. Germline V gene sequence: CDR1 MNHEY, CDR2 SMNVEV (reference sequence). The CDR3 DNA is TGTGCCAGCAGGATCACGGGGGCCCCCGTCTACAATGAGCAGTTCTTC. Translated: CASRITGAPVYNEQFF.

This clone was counted a single time. This chain joins TRBV6-6 and TRBJ2-2; D is possibly TRBD2 (6 bases). Germline V gives CDR1 MNHNY, CDR2 SVGAGI (reference sequence). The ends were cut back, 4 bases at V and 2 bases at J, with 8 bases in the middle. This CDR3 comprises 14 residues. Here the CDR3 reads CASSFGLNTGELFF. CDR3 sequence (DNA): TGTGCCAGCAGTTTCGGACTAAACACCGGGGAGCTGTTTTTT.

The chain recombines TRBV29-1 with TRBJ2-2; D may be TRBD1 or TRBD2 (6 bases each). The CDR3 is 15 amino acids. V gave up 4 bases and J gave up 3 bases, with 15 bases separating them. Germline V lookup: CDR1 SQVTM, CDR2 ANQGSEA. CDR3 sequence reads: CSVVGGVEDTGELFF. The CDR3 region has the DNA TGCAGCGTTGTGGGGGGCGTAGAGGACACCGGGGAGCTGTTTTTT.

The chain joins TRBV2 to TRBJ1-6, with D unresolved. V was cut by 5 bases and J by 3 bases, with 11 bases left in between. The germline V gene encodes CDR1 SNHLY and CDR2 FYNNEI. CDR3 size: 15 residues. The CDR3 loop is CASSTDAIYNSPLHF. The CDR3 region has the DNA TGTGCCAGCAGTACGGACGCCATCTATAATTCACCCCTCCACTTT. The full variable domain, in which reference TRBV2 and TRBJ1-6 provide the parts outside the CDR3, is EPEVTQTPSHQVTQMGQEVILRCVPISNHLYFYWYRQILGQKVEFLVSFYNNEISEKSEIFDDQFSVERPDGSNFTLKIRSTKLEDSAMYFCASSTDAIYNSPLHFGNGTRLTVT.

The chain uses TRBV4-3 and TRBJ2-3, with TRBD1 matching over 8 bases. J gave up 3 bases and V 4 bases, and 6 bases lay outside the gene matches. There are 15 residues in the CDR3. CDR1 and CDR2 from the germline V gene are LGHNA and YSLEER. Here the CDR3 reads CASSPTGDRTDTQYF. The CDR3 nucleotides are TGCGCCAGCAGCCCGACAGGGGACAGAACAGATACGCAGTATTTT.

The CDR3 loop reads CASSREADSYNSPLHF. The DNA for the CDR3 is TGTGCCAGCAGCAGAGAGGCGGACAGCTATAATTCACCCCTCCACTTT. The chain couples TRBV7-9 to TRBJ1-6; D is possibly TRBD1 (6 bases). Trimming pared 5 bases from V and 3 bases from J, leaving 14 bases between. Germline loops: CDR1 SEHNR, CDR2 FQNEAQ (reference sequence). The CDR3 sequence is 16 residues long.

Remarks on this clone: The same CDR3 arises from other DNA sequences in this sample as well. The rearrangement uses TRBV13 and TRBJ2-1; D is unresolved. This CDR3 region has 12 residues. The germline V gene encodes CDR1 PRHDT and CDR2 FYEKMQ (reference sequence). Trimming left V 5 bases short and J 8 bases short, with 10 bases between. CDR3 residues: CASSPQADEQFF. CDR3 sequence (DNA): TGTGCCAGCAGCCCCCAGGCTGATGAGCAGTTCTTC.

This clone was detected only a few times. The chain links TRBV19 to TRBJ1-5; 9 bases are a match to TRBD1. Germline V CDR1 and CDR2: LNHDA, SQIVND (reference sequence). CDR3 length: 15 residues. Trimming at V came to 6 bases and at J to 7 bases, leaving 10 bases not matched to a gene. CDR3 sequence: CASRGGQGIMQPQHF. DNA of the CDR3: TGTGCCAGTAGGGGTGGACAGGGGATAATGCAGCCCCAGCATTTT.

This clone appeared a few times. The V and J genes are TRBV7-9 and TRBJ2-7; D is unclear. The CDR3 sequence is 13 residues long. The germline gives CDR1 SEHNR, CDR2 FQNEAQ (reference sequence). V lost 1 base to trimming and J lost 3 bases, with 7 bases between them. CDR3: CASSLVVGYEQYF. In nucleotides, the CDR3 is TGTGCCAGCAGCTTAGTAGTGGGCTACGAGCAGTACTTC.

The sample holds a few counts of this clone. V is TRBV5-4 and J is TRBJ2-1; 9 bases map to TRBD2. The CDR3 runs to 15 residues. CDR1 is SGHNT and CDR2 is YYREEE in the germline V gene (reference sequence). Unmatched junction bases numbered 6, after V lost 5 bases and J lost 3 bases. CDR3 nucleotide sequence: TGTGCCAGCAGTCCACTAGCGGGCGACTACAATGAGCAGTTCTTC. Protein product: CASSPLAGDYNEQFF.

This sequence joins TRBV11-1 and TRBJ2-5; D ambiguous. The CDR3 covers 14 residues. The germline V and J ends were trimmed by 5 bases and 2 bases, with 12 bases remaining between them. Germline assignment: CDR1 SGHAT and CDR2 FQDESV (reference sequence). In DNA form, the CDR3 reads TGTGCCAGCAGCCCCTTTTTGGGGCAAGAGACCCAGTACTTC. Protein product: CASSPFLGQETQYF.

The V call is TRBV5-4, the J call TRBJ2-5, with a possible D match to TRBD2 (5 bases). This CDR3 is 15 amino acids long. The ends were cut back, 4 bases at V and 5 bases at J, with 18 bases in the middle. The germline CDR1 and CDR2 sequences are SGHNT and YYREEE (reference sequence). The CDR3, as DNA: TGTGCCAGCAGCCCAGCCCCGGGAATTGGGGAGACCCAGTACTTC. Protein: CASSPAPGIGETQYF.

This clone came up a few times. The J gene is TRBJ1-1, the V gene TRBV9; D remains unclear. The germline V and J ends were trimmed by 0 bases and 6 bases, with 9 bases remaining between them. The CDR3 runs to 13 residues. Germline V gene lookup returns CDR1 SGDLS and CDR2 YYNGEE. CDR3 sequence: CASSVVNGAEAFF. The CDR3 DNA reads TGTGCCAGCAGCGTAGTAAACGGTGCTGAAGCTTTCTTT.

The rearrangement joins TRBV29-1 to TRBJ2-5; TRBD2 matches at 8 bases. The CDR3 is made up of 14 amino acids. Germline V gives CDR1 SQVTM, CDR2 ANQGSEA. The J segment lost 1 base and the V segment lost 5 bases, leaving 6 bases of the junction unmatched. The CDR3 DNA follows: TGCAGCGTTTGTAGCGGGGTCACCCAAGAGACCCAGTACTTC. Amino acid sequence: CSVCSGVTQETQYF.

This clone was counted only a few times. The chain has TRBV7-2 and TRBJ1-3; D is unresolved. The V gene's germline CDR1 is SGHTA and CDR2 FQGNSA. Between the trimmed V and J ends, which lost 4 bases and 4 bases, there was a span of 11 bases. CDR3 length: 14 residues. CDR3 sequence (DNA): TGTGCCAGCAGCTCAGGCGCCCGGGGAAACACCATATATTTT. Encoded protein: CASSSGARGNTIYF.

J is TRBJ1-1 and V is TRBV30; 8 positions match TRBD1. The junction had 3 bases not matched to a gene; V was cut back by 5 bases and J by 4 bases. The CDR3 is 12 residues long. Germline loops: CDR1 GTSNPN, CDR2 SVGIG (reference sequence). For the CDR3, the DNA is TGTGCCTGGGGACAGGGCGGCACTGAAGCTTTCTTT. Translating it yields CAWGQGGTEAFF.

This clone was seen ten or more times. The gene calls are TRBV9 and TRBJ1-5, with 8 bases that match TRBD1. The CDR3 is made up of 14 amino acids. V shed 4 bases and J 10 bases; nucleotides not matched to a gene: 10. Per germline, CDR1 SGDLS and CDR2 YYNGEE. CDR3 in DNA: TGTGCCAGCAGCTTAACAGGGGGGGGAAACCCCCAGCATTTT. Translated: CASSLTGGGNPQHF.

V and J are TRBV7-9 and TRBJ2-7; possibly TRBD1 for D (6 bases). Trimming removed 6 bases at V and 0 bases at J, with 9 bases between. The CDR3 contains 13 residues. The germline CDR1 and CDR2 sequences are SEHNR and FQNEAQ (reference sequence). In DNA, the CDR3 is TGTGCCAGCAGGGGGGACAACTCCTACGAGCAGTACTTC. This translates into CASRGDNSYEQYF.

The gene calls are TRBV5-6 and TRBJ2-7; 7 bases match TRBD1. Germline V gives CDR1 SGHDT, CDR2 YYEEEE. The CDR3 is 13 residues long. After removal of 3 bases from V and 1 base from J, the junction contained 1 base not matched to a gene. CDR3 sequence (DNA): TGTGCCAGCAGCTGGGGACAGTCCTACGAGCAGTACTTC. Translating gives CASSWGQSYEQYF.

There are a few counts of this clone. The chain joins TRBV25-1 to TRBJ2-7; 9 bases fit TRBD1. Germline CDR1 is MGHDK and CDR2 is SYGVNS. V lost 1 base, J lost 5 bases, and 3 bases stayed unmatched. The CDR3 spans 14 residues. CDR3: CASSEWDREDEQYF. Here the CDR3 DNA reads TGTGCCAGCAGTGAATGGGACAGGGAGGACGAGCAGTACTTC.

This clone was seen a few times. The chain uses TRBV2 and TRBJ1-5; D uncertain. V was clipped by 3 bases and J by 3 bases, with 15 bases between them. Germline lookup yields CDR1 SNHLY and CDR2 FYNNEI. The CDR3 is 16 residues long. The CDR3 DNA reads as TGTGCCAGCAGTGATCTCCAGTTGGCAGTCAATCAGCCCCAGCATTTT. This sequence encodes CASSDLQLAVNQPQHF. The whole variable domain, remainder taken from reference TRBV2 and TRBJ1-5, is EPEVTQTPSHQVTQMGQEVILRCVPISNHLYFYWYRQILGQKVEFLVSFYNNEISEKSEIFDDQFSVERPDGSNFTLKIRSTKLEDSAMYFCASSDLQLAVNQPQHFGDGTRLSIL.

The chain links TRBV9 to TRBJ2-3; D not certain. With 4 bases removed from V and 6 bases from J, the gap between germline ends came to 12 bases. Germline V gene lookup returns CDR1 SGDLS and CDR2 YYNGEE. This CDR3 is 13 amino acids long. The CDR3 spells CASSPGPTDTQYF. CDR3 in DNA: TGTGCCAGCAGCCCCGGACCCACGGATACGCAGTATTTT.